The 15 T cell receptor beta chains listed next were all sequenced from one sample in a study of OX40 agonist ivuxolimab in advanced cancers. The assay was immunoSEQ multiplex PCR, and TCRdb's table has in-frame clones only and misses some. This sample carries some 130,000 clones, about 93% of them seen once, and the ten largest clones take approximately 0.93%. Here the sequenced sample was CD4+ or CD8+ T cells sorted from blood, taken in a trial of the OX40 agonist ivuxolimab. These receptors were obtained from an adult with an advanced solid tumor such as melanoma, head and neck, liver or kidney cancer.

V and J are TRBV5-1 and TRBJ1-2, with D maybe TRBD1 (6 bases). CDR3 length equals 15 residues. Trimming took 0 bases from V and 0 from J, leaving 9 bases between them. CDR1 is SGHRS, CDR2 YFSETQ, per germline. CDR3 DNA: TGCGCCAGCAGCTTGGTTGGGACACCTAACTATGGCTACACCTTC. Translation: CASSLVGTPNYGYTF.

V usage is TRBV27 and J usage is TRBJ2-1; TRBD2 agrees at 14 bases. This CDR3 has 17 residues. Germline loops: CDR1 MNHEY, CDR2 SMNVEV (reference sequence). The J segment lost 9 bases and the V segment lost 5 bases, leaving 12 bases of the junction unmatched. DNA of the CDR3: TGTGCCAGCAGTCCCCTACCGGGACTAGCGGGAGAGGGTGAGCAGTTCTTC. Protein product: CASSPLPGLAGEGEQFF.

A remark on this clone: The same CDR3 is also encoded by other DNA sequences in this sample. The rearrangement links TRBV6-5 to TRBJ1-2; no firm D call. The germline V gene encodes CDR1 MNHEY and CDR2 SVGAGI. Between the trimmed V and J ends, which lost 0 bases and 2 bases, there was a span of 7 bases. This CDR3 region has 14 residues. CDR3 bases: TGTGCCAGCAGTTACTCCTCGGGGAACTATGGCTACACCTTC. It specifies CASSYSSGNYGYTF.

V and J are TRBV27 and TRBJ1-6; D gene ambiguous. Trimming took off 5 bases at V and 0 bases at J, with 23 bases between the two ends. CDR1 is MNHEY and CDR2 is SMNVEV in the germline V gene (reference sequence). The CDR3 contains 20 residues. The chain's CDR3 is CASSLIAGIRGSSYNSPLHF. The CDR3 DNA follows: TGTGCCAGCAGTCTTATTGCCGGGATACGGGGAAGCTCCTATAATTCACCCCTCCACTTT.

The V gene is TRBV6-6, the J gene TRBJ1-2, with 7 bases identical to TRBD1. The V gene end was trimmed by 2 bases and the J gene end by 5 bases; junction bases not matched to a gene: 2. This CDR3 has 13 residues. Germline lookup yields CDR1 MNHNY and CDR2 SVGAGI (reference sequence). The CDR3 nucleotides are TGTGCCAGCAGTTACGACAGGGAATATGGCTACACCTTC. It codes for CASSYDREYGYTF.

The gene calls are TRBV9 and TRBJ1-1, with TRBD1 matching 10 bases. The trim removed 3 bases at V and 0 bases at J, leaving 8 bases unmatched. The CDR3 totals 17 residues. CDR1 and CDR2 (germline): SGDLS, YYNGEE. CDR3 sequence (DNA): TGTGCCAGCAGCGCACGCGACAGGGGGCGATTGAACACTGAAGCTTTCTTT. Protein: CASSARDRGRLNTEAFF. The whole variable domain, filled in from reference TRBV9 and TRBJ1-1, reads DSGVTQTPKHLITATGQRVTLRCSPRSGDLSVYWYQQSLDQGLQFLIQYYNGEERAKGNILERFSAQQFPDLHSELNLSSLELGDSALYFCASSARDRGRLNTEAFFGQGTRLTVV.

The chain employs TRBV5-5 and TRBJ2-3; possible D gene TRBD2, 6 bases. V shed 3 bases and J shed 5 bases, with 10 bases lying between them. This CDR3 spans 13 amino acids. CDR1 is SGHKS and CDR2 is YYEKEE in the germline V gene (reference sequence). CDR3 bases: TGTGCCAGCAGCTCCCCCGGGAGAGATACGCAGTATTTT. Translation: CASSSPGRDTQYF.

The gene calls are TRBV6-6 and TRBJ2-3; unclear D gene. The germline CDR1 and CDR2 sequences are MNHNY and SVGAGI (reference sequence). This CDR3 is built from 15 residues. Trimming left V 0 bases short and J 1 base short, with 8 bases between. The CDR3 is CASSYSSRGTDTQYF. In DNA, the CDR3 is TGTGCCAGCAGTTACTCTTCACGGGGCACAGATACGCAGTATTTT.

The chain links TRBV5-1 to TRBJ2-1; TRBD2 matches at 13 bases. The CDR3 runs 15 residues. V was pared by 4 bases and J by 10 bases, with 8 bases of the junction left unmatched. CDR1 is SGHRS, CDR2 YFSETQ, per germline. CDR3 sequence (DNA): TGCGCCAGCAGCATCGGACTAGCGGGAGCCTCGGAGCAGTTCTTC. Protein sequence: CASSIGLAGASEQFF.

The genes are TRBV5-5 and TRBJ1-5, with TRBD1 as a possible D gene (5 bases). V was trimmed by 4 bases and J by 6 bases, leaving 11 bases between them. Germline CDR1 SGHKS, CDR2 YYEKEE (reference sequence). This CDR3 comprises 13 residues. Here the CDR3 reads CASSPGGPQPQHF. CDR3 DNA sequence: TGTGCCAGCAGCCCCGGGGGTCCTCAGCCCCAGCATTTT.

This sequence joins TRBV6-5 and TRBJ2-7; the match to TRBD1 covers 8 bases. Germline-derived CDR1 and CDR2 are MNHEY and SVGAGI. Germline trimming cut 10 bases from V and 3 bases from J; bases unmatched to any gene: 8. The CDR3 totals 13 residues. The CDR3 is CATTGTGNYEQYF. CDR3 DNA sequence: TGTGCCACCACCGGGACAGGTAACTACGAGCAGTACTTC.

The V call is TRBV19, the J call TRBJ2-5, with D maybe TRBD2 (6 bases). The CDR3 totals 15 residues. Germline V CDR1 and CDR2: LNHDA, SQIVND (reference sequence). V gave up 5 bases and J gave up 0 bases, with 13 bases separating them. The CDR3 DNA reads TGTGCCAGTAGTGGGGGGTCGACGTACCAAGAGACCCAGTACTTC. It yields the protein CASSGGSTYQETQYF.

This rearrangement joins TRBV7-9 to TRBJ2-5, with 8 nucleotides matching TRBD1. Gene TRBJ2-7 matches the end of the DNA better, so the J call may be wrong. Germline V gives CDR1 SEHNR, CDR2 FQNEAQ (reference sequence). The length of the CDR3 is 16 residues. CDR3 in amino acids: CASSLITTGAYYEQYF. The DNA of the CDR3 is TGTGCCAGCAGCTTAATCACGACAGGGGCCTACTACGAGCAGTACTTC.

This clone was observed a single time. The chain combines TRBV5-4 with TRBJ2-1; D may correspond to TRBD1 or TRBD2 (6 bases each). This CDR3 is 13 amino acids long. The V gene's germline CDR1 is SGHNT and CDR2 YYREEE (reference sequence). V was clipped by 1 base and J by 7 bases, with 9 bases between them. The CDR3 loop is CASSLTGANEQFF. CDR3 nucleotides: TGTGCCAGCAGCTTGACGGGGGCGAATGAGCAGTTCTTC. Full variable domain (remainder filled in from reference TRBV5-4 and TRBJ2-1): ETGVTQSPTHLIKTRGQQVTLRCSSQSGHNTVSWYQQALGQGPQFIFQYYREEENGRGNFPPRFSGLQFPNYSSELNVNALELDDSALYLCASSLTGANEQFFGPGTRLTVL.

The chain recombines TRBV27 with TRBJ1-5; 11 bases are shared with TRBD1. J was trimmed by 2 bases and V by 5 bases; bases with no gene match: 11. CDR1 is MNHEY, CDR2 SMNVEV, per germline (reference sequence). The CDR3 sequence is 18 residues long. The CDR3 is CASSARTGGADGNQPQHF. The CDR3 DNA sequence: TGTGCCAGCAGTGCACGGACAGGGGGCGCGGATGGCAATCAGCCCCAGCATTTT.